These 19 T cell receptor beta chains share one sample of origin, sequenced in a study of identical twins. MiXCR, run by TCRdb on the 5' RACE reads, gives a single entry per CDR3 protein. The table includes about 100,000 distinct CDR3 sequences, roughly 6% detected once. The sequenced material came from memory T cells sorted from blood. The receptors originated from a woman aged 45-59 years in good health.

This clonotype occurred many times. The chain carries TRBV5-1 and TRBJ2-2, with unresolved D. The CDR3 spans 13 residues. In germline, CDR1 is SGHRS, CDR2 YFSETQ. The V end lost 0 bases, the J end lost 7 bases, and 7 bases lay between the germline ends. The chain's CDR3 is CASSLDSSGELFF. Written as DNA, the CDR3 is TGCGCCAGCAGCTTGGATAGCAGCGGGGAGCTGTTTTTT.

This clonotype was seen many times. The chain carries TRBV28 and TRBJ2-1, with 7 bases fitting TRBD1. The V gene end was trimmed by 10 bases and the J gene end by 6 bases; junction bases not matched to a gene: 12. Germline-derived CDR1 and CDR2 are MDHEN and SYDVKM. The CDR3 is 14 residues long. The DNA of the CDR3 is TGTGCCACATCTCCTCCGGGACAGTTCAATGAGCAGTTCTTC. Amino acid sequence: CATSPPGQFNEQFF.

In its sample, this clonotype was seen many times. This sequence joins TRBV29-1 and TRBJ2-2; D uncertain. This CDR3 is built from 15 residues. Germline lookup yields CDR1 SQVTM and CDR2 ANQGSEA. V was cut by 4 bases and J by 1 base, with 13 bases left in between. CDR3 in DNA: TGCAGCGTTGTGGTGAGACTGGGGAACACCGGGGAGCTGTTTTTT. This sequence encodes CSVVVRLGNTGELFF.

This clonotype was counted many times. The chain links TRBV29-1 to TRBJ1-1, with D unresolved. This CDR3 is 13 amino acids long. From germline, CDR1 is SQVTM and CDR2 ANQGSEA. V was trimmed by 4 bases and J by 3 bases, leaving 12 bases between them. CDR3 region: CSVVGRLYTEAFF. CDR3 coding DNA: TGCAGCGTTGTTGGGAGACTATACACTGAAGCTTTCTTT.

At least ten counts were recorded for this clonotype. The chain couples TRBV11-3 to TRBJ2-5; 7 bases agree with TRBD1. With V trimmed by 5 bases and J by 5 bases, 11 bases remained unmatched. The CDR3 is 15 residues long. Looked up from germline, CDR1 is SGHNT and CDR2 is YENEEA. The CDR3 is CASSPGTDPRETQYF. CDR3 nucleotide sequence: TGTGCCAGCAGCCCTGGGACAGACCCAAGGGAGACCCAGTACTTC.

In its sample, this clonotype was seen many times. This chain connects TRBV30 to TRBJ2-2, with D unresolved. With 4 bases removed from V and 5 bases from J, the gap between germline ends came to 11 bases. CDR3 length: 13 amino acids. Per the germline V gene, CDR1 is GTSNPN and CDR2 is SVGIG (reference sequence). The CDR3 sequence is CAWNIKGTGELFF. Here the CDR3 DNA reads TGTGCCTGGAATATTAAAGGGACCGGGGAGCTGTTTTTT. The entire variable domain, with the rest obtained from reference TRBV30 and TRBJ2-2, is as follows: SQTIHQWPATLVQPVGSPLSLECTVEGTSNPNLYWYRQAAGRGLQLLFYSVGIGQISSEVPQNLSASRPQDRQFILSSKKLLLSDSGFYLCAWNIKGTGELFFGEGSRLTVL.

This clonotype has only a few counts. V and J are TRBV2 and TRBJ2-7; tentatively, D is TRBD1 or TRBD2 (5 bases each). The germline V and J ends were trimmed by 7 bases and 6 bases, with 19 bases remaining between them. Germline V gene sequence: CDR1 SNHLY, CDR2 FYNNEI. This CDR3 spans 14 amino acids. The CDR3 sequence is CASKGPAFRFEQYV. In DNA form, the CDR3 reads TGTGCCAGCAAGGGACCGGCATTCCGGTTCGAGCAGTACGTC.

This clonotype has at least ten counts. CDR3: CASNVGRASYEQFF. For the CDR3, the DNA is TGTGCCAGCAATGTCGGGAGGGCGTCCTATGAGCAGTTCTTC. This chain uses TRBV12-3 or TRBV12-4 with TRBJ2-1, with 8 bases identical to TRBD2. After removal of 7 bases from V and 8 bases from J, the junction contained 10 bases not matched to a gene. CDR3 length: 14 residues.

In this sample, this clonotype turned up many times. The chain employs TRBV12-5 and TRBJ2-1; TRBD2 matches at 9 bases. The CDR3 runs to 16 residues. Trimming cost V 0 bases and J 8 bases; bases outside gene matches: 8. The germline CDR1 and CDR2 sequences are LGHNT and FRNRAP. CDR3 sequence reads: CASGLVPGGRAHEQFF. CDR3 sequence (DNA): TGTGCTAGTGGTTTGGTACCGGGCGGGAGGGCCCATGAGCAGTTCTTC.

This clonotype was counted many times. This rearrangement joins TRBV12-5 to TRBJ2-1; TRBD1 matches 7 bases. The CDR3 is 14 residues long. Germline CDR1 and CDR2: LGHNT and FRNRAP. The junction had 2 bases not matched to a gene; V was cut back by 0 bases and J by 6 bases. The CDR3 region has the DNA TGTGCTAGTGGTTTGGTACCAGGGGGCAATGAGCAGTTCTTC. Protein sequence: CASGLVPGGNEQFF.

This clonotype was detected many times. The CDR3 sequence: CASSAGMNTEAFF. Written as DNA, the CDR3 is TGTGCCAGCAGCGCCGGGATGAACACTGAAGCTTTCTTT. The chain carries TRBV3-1 and TRBJ1-1; no clear D gene. The CDR3 runs to 13 residues. V dropped 5 bases and J dropped 0 bases, with 7 bases sitting between them. CDR1 LGHDT and CDR2 YNNKEL come from the germline V gene (reference sequence).

The rearrangement links TRBV7-3 to TRBJ2-1; D perhaps matches TRBD2 (5 bases). The CDR3 spans 14 residues. The V and J ends lost 3 bases and 5 bases respectively, with 11 bases between them. CDR1 and CDR2 (germline): SGHTA, FQGTGA. The CDR3 DNA is TGTGCCAGCAGCTTGAGTAGCGATCACAATGAGCAGTTCTTC. This sequence encodes CASSLSSDHNEQFF.

The sample holds many counts of this clonotype. This chain links TRBV6-2 or TRBV6-3 with TRBJ1-4; tentatively, D is TRBD1 (5 bases). V gave up 1 base and J gave up 8 bases, with 8 bases separating them. The CDR3 sequence is 13 residues long. Germline values: CDR1 MNHEY, CDR2 SVGEGT. The CDR3 coding sequence is TGTGCCAGCAGTTACTACAGGACAGAAAAACTGTTTTTT. Translating gives CASSYYRTEKLFF.

The chain carries TRBV7-9 and TRBJ2-3, with D hard to call. The length of the CDR3 is 14 residues. Germline V gene sequence: CDR1 SEHNR, CDR2 FQNEAQ (reference sequence). Trimming took 5 bases from V and 1 from J, leaving 10 bases between them. CDR3 bases: TGTGCCAGCAGCCCCCCGATGGGCACAGATACGCAGTATTTT. Residues: CASSPPMGTDTQYF.

This clonotype came up many times. The chain joins TRBV29-1 to TRBJ2-2; D remains ambiguous. CDR1 and CDR2 (germline): SQVTM, ANQGSEA. There are 12 residues in the CDR3. Trimming removed 5 bases at V and 6 bases at J, with 10 bases between. The CDR3 loop is CSVSFPPGELFF. The CDR3 region has the DNA TGCAGCGTTTCATTCCCCCCCGGGGAGCTGTTTTTT.

This clonotype was seen many times. This chain joins TRBV27 and TRBJ1-5; 7 nucleotides align to TRBD1. V shed 8 bases and J 0 bases; nucleotides not matched to a gene: 7. The CDR3 is 15 amino acids. Germline V gene lookup returns CDR1 MNHEY and CDR2 SMNVEV (reference sequence). The CDR3: CASGMTGTSNQPQHF. Here the CDR3 DNA reads TGTGCCAGCGGTATGACAGGGACTAGCAATCAGCCCCAGCATTTT.

This clonotype was detected ten times or more. The chain combines TRBV10-3 with TRBJ1-3; 9 bases align to TRBD1. Trimming cost V 6 bases and J 0 bases; bases outside gene matches: 6. The germline V gene encodes CDR1 ENHRY and CDR2 SYGVKD. This CDR3 spans 16 amino acids. The CDR3: CAIRRWTGVSGNTIYF. The CDR3 DNA reads TGTGCCATCAGGCGGTGGACAGGGGTCTCTGGAAACACCATATATTTT.

This clonotype came up many times. The V call is TRBV19, the J call TRBJ1-2; TRBD1 matches 9 bases. The CDR3 contains 16 residues. Germline V gene lookup returns CDR1 LNHDA and CDR2 SQIVND (reference sequence). J lost 9 bases, V lost 1 base, and 12 bases had no gene match. CDR3 sequence: CASSIGTGTGILSYTF. CDR3 DNA: TGTGCCAGTAGTATAGGAACCGGGACAGGGATTTTGAGCTACACCTTC.

There are many counts of this clonotype. This chain links TRBV6-2 or TRBV6-3 with TRBJ1-1; D is possibly TRBD1 (6 bases). Looked up from germline, CDR1 is MNHEY and CDR2 is SVGEGT. There are 14 residues in the CDR3. V gave up 6 bases and J gave up 1 base, with 12 bases separating them. The CDR3 DNA is TGTGCCAGCAGATTCTCACAGGGGAACACTGAAGCTTTCTTT. This codes for CASRFSQGNTEAFF.